The subject of this entry is one TCR beta chain. CDR1 and CDR2 (germline): MNHEY, SVGEGT. This CDR3 comprises 14 residues. V shed 5 bases and J shed 1 base, with 6 bases lying between them. The sample belongs to a study of blood T cell repertoires in COVID-19. Study summary: Collection of acute and convalescent COVID-19 samples took place in the United States, Italy and Spain. The analysed material was cDNA or gDNA that came from T cells, B-cell-depleted T cells, or PBMCs.

The method was immunoSEQ multiplex PCR; TCRdb's version includes in-frame clones alone and lacks a portion of them. The sample has around 100,000 clones, about 80% seen once. Sequences were obtained from peripheral blood. This chain joins TRBV6-2 or TRBV6-3 and TRBJ1-6; D is ambiguous. The receptor's source is a woman at least 80 years old with active or convalescent COVID-19. The CDR3 protein is CASSLRSYNSPLHF. In DNA, the CDR3 is TGTGCCAGCAGTCTCCGGTCCTATAATTCACCCCTCCACTTT.